This T cell receptor (beta chain) was sequenced during a study of cytomegalovirus exposure and HLA in healthy donors. A remark on this clone: As yet, its antigen is unknown.

General observations from the study: As confirmed in vitro, a few CMV-associated chains were specific for CMV antigens. A prior analysis recorded that most TCR beta V segments were productive about 87% or about 30% of the time. About 180 TCR beta chains were listed as cytomegalovirus-associated.

Every donor was a healthy person donating bone marrow. The PCR made use of 60 Vbeta and 13 Jbeta primers. TCRdb keeps only in-frame clones here, not all; method: immunoSEQ multiplex PCR. The sample includes 90,000 or so clones, around three quarters of them seen just once. This TCR derives from a woman aged 45-60 years in good health and CMV-seropositive. The sequencing input was PBMCs.

The CDR3, as DNA: TGTGCCAGCAGCGTTACCGGGACTACCACAGATACGCAGTATTTT. Translating it yields CASSVTGTTTDTQYF. V is TRBV9 and J is TRBJ2-3; 7 nucleotides match TRBD2. CDR1 SGDLS and CDR2 YYNGEE come from the germline V gene. The CDR3 loop spans 15 amino acids. J lost 2 bases, V lost 2 bases, and 5 bases had no gene match.